These 24 T cell receptor beta chains were all obtained from the same sample, sequenced in a study of T cell responses to AZD1222 COVID-19 vaccine (dated by TCRdb to the early 2020s). The time point label, as the study defines it: baseline before first vaccination. Library creation used the immunoSEQ multiplex PCR assay. The source is immuneACCESS, and TCRdb retained only in-frame sequences with V and J called. Part of the clones is not carried over; for the studies checked, unresolved V genes explain less than half of this, and the remainder is unexplained. This sample lists tens of thousands of clones; nearly 85% were detected once. 45% to 60% of the sample is taken by the ten largest. Specimen: peripheral blood, collected on day 0 of AZD1222 vaccination. The receptor source for this set is an adult in good health.

This sequence joins TRBV24-1 and TRBJ2-7; 9 bases align to TRBD1. The CDR3 has 15 amino acids. With 3 bases clipped from V and 6 bases from J, the junction kept 8 bases outside the gene matches. Per germline, CDR1 KGHDR and CDR2 SFDVKD. CDR3 nucleotides: TGTGCCACCAGTGATCCGGGACAGGGAGATGGCGAGCAGTACTTC. It encodes CATSDPGQGDGEQYF.

The chain joins TRBV5-1 to TRBJ1-4, with D unresolved. CDR3 size: 15 residues. Germline V gene data show CDR1 as SGHRS and CDR2 as YFSETQ. V was cut by 0 bases and J by 1 base, with 7 bases left in between. This chain's CDR3 is CASSLAAVTNEKLFF. Written as DNA, the CDR3 is TGCGCCAGCAGCTTGGCGGCGGTAACTAATGAAAAACTGTTTTTT.

The chain employs TRBV6-5 and TRBJ1-5; maybe TRBD1 (5 bases). The CDR3 length is 14 residues. The germline V and J ends were trimmed by 8 bases and 2 bases, with 13 bases remaining between them. From germline, CDR1 is MNHEY and CDR2 SVGAGI. Here the CDR3 reads CASGGDRGNQPQHF. CDR3 bases: TGTGCCAGCGGAGGGGACCGGGGCAATCAGCCCCAGCATTTT.

CDR3 protein: CASSLSSRPNTGELFF. DNA of the CDR3: TGTGCCAGCAGTTTAAGTTCCAGACCGAACACCGGGGAGCTGTTTTTT. The chain is built from TRBV27 and TRBJ2-2; D gene uncertain. The V gene's germline CDR1 is MNHEY and CDR2 SMNVEV (reference sequence). CDR3 length equals 16 residues. V shed 2 bases and J shed 0 bases, with 10 bases lying between them.

This clone was picked up many times. The J gene is TRBJ2-1, the V gene TRBV5-4; 12 bases map to TRBD2. This CDR3 spans 15 amino acids. Looked up from germline, CDR1 is SGHNT and CDR2 is YYREEE (reference sequence). The V and J ends lost 4 bases and 6 bases, in that order; junction bases with no gene match: 5. This CDR3 reads CASSVTGLAGNEQFF. The CDR3, as DNA: TGTGCCAGCAGCGTAACGGGACTAGCGGGCAATGAGCAGTTCTTC.

V and J are TRBV5-1 and TRBJ1-6, with a possible D match to TRBD1 (6 bases). Trimming left V 4 bases short and J 8 bases short, with 16 bases between. CDR3 length: 15 residues. Germline V CDR1 and CDR2: SGHRS, YFSETQ. This chain's CDR3 is CASSPDLGAYSPLHF. The CDR3 DNA follows: TGCGCCAGCAGCCCCGACTTGGGGGCATATTCACCCCTCCACTTT.

The rearrangement links TRBV24-1 to TRBJ1-2; 10 nucleotides agree with TRBD1. The CDR3 has 15 residues. V lost 10 bases and J lost 8; bases outside the gene matches: 15. CDR1 is KGHDR and CDR2 is SFDVKD in the germline V gene. The CDR3 bases are TGTGCCACTCCGACAGGGGGCGGTCGCTTCTGCGGCTACACCTTC. Its protein is CATPTGGGRFCGYTF.

The rearrangement joins TRBV4-2 to TRBJ1-6; unclear D gene. V was shortened by 0 bases and J by 10 bases, with 10 bases between the two germline ends. In germline, CDR1 is LGHNA, CDR2 YNFKEQ. The CDR3 extends over 14 amino acids. CDR3 amino acids: CASSQDGSRSPLHF. DNA for the CDR3: TGTGCCAGCAGCCAAGATGGGTCCCGGTCACCCCTCCACTTT.

The V gene is TRBV28, the J gene TRBJ1-5; unclear D gene. Germline assignment: CDR1 MDHEN and CDR2 SYDVKM. V was clipped by 7 bases and J by 2 bases, with 15 bases between them. This CDR3 spans 15 amino acids. CDR3 bases: TGTGCCAGCACCCCCCCCGGTCGGGGCAATCAGCCCCAGCATTTT. It codes for CASTPPGRGNQPQHF.

The V call is TRBV2, the J call TRBJ1-6, with 7 bases lining up with TRBD1. The germline gives CDR1 SNHLY, CDR2 FYNNEI. CDR3 length: 15 amino acids. The V and J ends lost 9 bases and 7 bases, in that order; junction bases with no gene match: 12. CDR3 sequence: CASGSRDSVNSPLHF. As DNA, the CDR3 is TGTGCCAGTGGTAGCAGGGACAGTGTGAATTCACCCCTCCACTTT.

This chain joins TRBV5-6 and TRBJ2-4; no reliable D call. The germline gives CDR1 SGHDT, CDR2 YYEEEE. V was cut by 2 bases and J by 0 bases, with 6 bases left in between. The CDR3 has 14 residues. CDR3 sequence: CASSLTGAKNIQYF. CDR3 nucleotide sequence: TGTGCCAGCAGCTTAACGGGAGCCAAAAACATTCAGTACTTC.

The gene calls are TRBV20-1 and TRBJ1-2, with a possible D match to TRBD1 (5 bases). This CDR3 has 13 amino acids. Trimming left V 3 bases short and J 7 bases short, with 15 bases between. CDR1 is DFQATT and CDR2 is SNEGSKA in the germline V gene (reference sequence). DNA for the CDR3: TGCAGTGCTAGTGGGGGACCGCAGGGTGGCTACACCTTC. This translates into CSASGGPQGGYTF.

This chain uses TRBV6-5 with TRBJ1-2, with 7 bases matching TRBD1. Trimming cost V 6 bases and J 3 bases; bases outside gene matches: 7. From germline, CDR1 is MNHEY and CDR2 SVGAGI. CDR3 length: 14 residues. This CDR3 reads CASRIDRAHYGYTF. In nucleotides, the CDR3 is TGTGCCAGCAGGATTGACAGGGCCCACTATGGCTACACCTTC.

The chain joins TRBV15 to TRBJ1-4; D gene unclear. Germline V CDR1 and CDR2: LNHNV, YYDKDF (reference sequence). V lost 2 bases and J lost 3, with 10 bases in between. The CDR3 has 15 residues. Here the CDR3 DNA reads TGTGCCACCAGCAGAAACACCGGGCCTAATGAAAAACTGTTTTTT. Translation gives CATSRNTGPNEKLFF.

The rearrangement links TRBV28 to TRBJ2-7; 8 positions match TRBD2. CDR1 and CDR2 (germline): MDHEN, SYDVKM. The CDR3 has 14 residues. V lost 2 bases and J lost 3; bases outside the gene matches: 3. The CDR3 nucleotides read TGTGCCAGCAGTTTAGCGGGAGGTTACTACGAGCAGTACTTC. Encoded protein: CASSLAGGYYEQYF.

The chain has TRBV7-2 and TRBJ1-4; the D is unclear. V lost 2 bases and J lost 7, with 17 bases in between. Germline CDR1 reads SGHTA; CDR2 reads FQGNSA. The CDR3 has 16 residues. CDR3 nucleotides: TGTGCCAGCAGCTTACGGACCCCTGCGGGCGGTGAAAAACTGTTTTTT. Residues: CASSLRTPAGGEKLFF.

This sequence joins TRBV7-9 and TRBJ1-1, with 7 bases identical to TRBD1. Germline V lookup: CDR1 SEHNR, CDR2 FQNEAQ (reference sequence). The V segment lost 4 bases and the J segment 1 base; nucleotides outside the gene matches: 9. The CDR3 contains 16 residues. CDR3 nucleotides: TGTGCCAGCAGCTCAGGGGGATTAGGGAGGAACACTGAAGCTTTCTTT. It yields the protein CASSSGGLGRNTEAFF. The entire variable domain, with the rest obtained from reference TRBV7-9 and TRBJ1-1, is as follows: DTGVSQNPRHKITKRGQNVTFRCDPISEHNRLYWYRQTLGQGPEFLTYFQNEAQLEKSRLLSDRFSAERPKGSFSTLEIQRTEQGDSAMYLCASSSGGLGRNTEAFFGQGTRLTVV.

V and J are TRBV18 and TRBJ2-7, with D maybe TRBD2 (6 bases). Germline loops: CDR1 KGHSH, CDR2 LQKENI. CDR3 length: 14 amino acids. With 4 bases removed from V and 1 base from J, the gap between germline ends came to 11 bases. The CDR3 protein is CASSRTGTSYEQYF. The CDR3 nucleotides are TGTGCCAGCTCACGCACGGGGACTTCCTACGAGCAGTACTTC. The full variable domain, rest sourced from reference TRBV18 and TRBJ2-7, is NAGVMQNPRHLVRRRGQEARLRCSPMKGHSHVYWYRQLPEEGLKFMVYLQKENIIDESGMPKERFSAEFPKEGPSILRIQQVVRGDSAAYFCASSRTGTSYEQYFGPGTRLTVT.

This chain links TRBV3-1 (or the pseudogene TRBV3-2) with TRBJ2-5; 9 nucleotides align to TRBD2. Per the germline V gene, CDR1 is LGHDT and CDR2 is YNNKEL (reference sequence). With V trimmed by 8 bases and J by 0 bases, 4 bases remained unmatched. The CDR3 runs to 14 residues. The CDR3 sequence is CASRLAANQETQYF. In DNA, the CDR3 is TGTGCCAGCCGACTAGCGGCCAACCAAGAGACCCAGTACTTC.

This rearrangement joins TRBV30 to TRBJ1-5; no definite D call. With 1 base removed from V and 0 bases from J, the gap between germline ends came to 7 bases. CDR1 is GTSNPN, CDR2 SVGIG, per germline (reference sequence). This CDR3 contains 14 residues. The CDR3 loop reads CAWSEQISNQPQHF. The DNA of the CDR3 is TGTGCCTGGAGTGAACAGATTAGCAATCAGCCCCAGCATTTT.

This rearrangement joins TRBV9 to TRBJ2-7; D call uncertain. This CDR3 region has 12 residues. The germline CDR1 and CDR2 sequences are SGDLS and YYNGEE. Between the trimmed V and J ends, which lost 3 bases and 4 bases, there was a span of 8 bases. As DNA, the CDR3 is TGTGCCAGCAGCGGGGATGGGTACGAGCAGTACTTC. This gives the protein CASSGDGYEQYF.

A single count supports this clone. The chain carries TRBV2 and TRBJ1-4; TRBD1 might be the D (5 bases). V lost 4 bases, J lost 0 bases, and 9 bases lay in between. Germline assignment: CDR1 SNHLY and CDR2 FYNNEI. The CDR3 contains 15 residues. The CDR3 sequence: CASSGGGATNEKLFF. The CDR3 nucleotides are TGTGCCAGCAGTGGTGGGGGTGCAACTAATGAAAAACTGTTTTTT. Complete variable domain (other parts from reference TRBV2 and TRBJ1-4): EPEVTQTPSHQVTQMGQEVILRCVPISNHLYFYWYRQILGQKVEFLVSFYNNEISEKSEIFDDQFSVERPDGSNFTLKIRSTKLEDSAMYFCASSGGGATNEKLFFGSGTQLSVL.

This chain joins TRBV12-5 and TRBJ1-1; 12 bases line up with TRBD1. CDR1 and CDR2 from the germline V gene are LGHNT and FRNRAP. This CDR3 is 17 amino acids long. V shed 0 bases and J 3 bases; nucleotides not matched to a gene: 5. The CDR3 region has the DNA TGTGCTAGTGGTTTGGTAGGGACAGGGGGCTATGACACTGAAGCTTTCTTT. This gives the protein CASGLVGTGGYDTEAFF.

The chain combines TRBV7-2 with TRBJ1-5; 8 bases fit TRBD1. Per the germline V gene, CDR1 is SGHTA and CDR2 is FQGNSA. The V and J ends lost 1 base and 4 bases, in that order; junction bases with no gene match: 0. The CDR3 runs 14 residues. The CDR3 reads CASSLGTGNQPQHF. In nucleotides, the CDR3 is TGTGCCAGCAGCTTAGGGACAGGGAATCAGCCCCAGCATTTT.